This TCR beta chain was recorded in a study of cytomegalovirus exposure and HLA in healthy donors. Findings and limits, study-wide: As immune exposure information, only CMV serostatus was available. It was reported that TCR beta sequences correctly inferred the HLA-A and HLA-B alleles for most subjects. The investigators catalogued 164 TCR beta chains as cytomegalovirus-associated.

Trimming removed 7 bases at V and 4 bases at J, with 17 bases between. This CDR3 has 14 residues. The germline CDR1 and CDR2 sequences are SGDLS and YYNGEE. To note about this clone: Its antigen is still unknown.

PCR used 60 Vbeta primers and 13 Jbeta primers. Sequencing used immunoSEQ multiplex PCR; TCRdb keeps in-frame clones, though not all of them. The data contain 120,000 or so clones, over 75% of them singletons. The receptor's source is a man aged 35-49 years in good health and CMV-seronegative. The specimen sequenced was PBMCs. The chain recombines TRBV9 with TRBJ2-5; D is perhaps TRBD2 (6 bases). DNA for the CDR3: TGTGCCAGCGGGGTTCGGGGGAGTGGAGAGACCCAGTACTTC. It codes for CASGVRGSGETQYF.